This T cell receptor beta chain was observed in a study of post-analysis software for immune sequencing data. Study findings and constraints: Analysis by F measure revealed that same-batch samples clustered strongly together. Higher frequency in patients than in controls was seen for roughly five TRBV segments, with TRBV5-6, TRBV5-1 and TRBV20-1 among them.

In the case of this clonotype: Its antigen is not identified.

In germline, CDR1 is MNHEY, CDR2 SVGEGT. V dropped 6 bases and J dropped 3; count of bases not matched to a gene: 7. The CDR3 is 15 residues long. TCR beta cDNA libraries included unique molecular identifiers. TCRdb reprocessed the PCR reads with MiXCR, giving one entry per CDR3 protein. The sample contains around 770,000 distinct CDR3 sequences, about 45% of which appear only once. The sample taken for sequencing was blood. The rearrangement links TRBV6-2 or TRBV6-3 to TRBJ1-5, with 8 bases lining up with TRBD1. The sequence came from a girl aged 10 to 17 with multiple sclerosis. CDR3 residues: CASRTGVAHNQPQHF. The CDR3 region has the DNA TGTGCCAGCAGGACAGGGGTAGCCCACAATCAGCCCCAGCATTTT.